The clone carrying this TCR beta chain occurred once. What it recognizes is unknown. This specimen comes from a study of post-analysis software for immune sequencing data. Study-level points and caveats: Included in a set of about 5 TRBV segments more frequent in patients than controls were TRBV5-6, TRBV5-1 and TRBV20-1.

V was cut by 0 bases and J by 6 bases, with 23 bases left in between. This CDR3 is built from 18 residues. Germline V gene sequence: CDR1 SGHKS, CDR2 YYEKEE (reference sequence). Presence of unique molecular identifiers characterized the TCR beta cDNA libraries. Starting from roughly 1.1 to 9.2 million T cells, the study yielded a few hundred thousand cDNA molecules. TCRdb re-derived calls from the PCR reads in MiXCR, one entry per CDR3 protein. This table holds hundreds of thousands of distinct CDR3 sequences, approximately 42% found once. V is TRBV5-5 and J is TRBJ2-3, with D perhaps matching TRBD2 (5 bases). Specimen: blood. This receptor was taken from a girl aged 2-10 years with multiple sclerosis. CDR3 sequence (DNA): TGTGCCAGCAGCTTGGCCGGATCGGCTAGCTATTCGAGGGATACGCAGTATTTT. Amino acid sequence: CASSLAGSASYSRDTQYF.